This T cell receptor (beta chain) appears in the sequencing data of a study of CD8+CD57+ T cells in acquired aplastic anemia. Background on the study: Each DNA sample taken from sorted CD4+ and CD8+ cells came to 3 to 4 ug on average.

Overall study findings and caveats: Simpson's diversity of CD8+ cells was not significantly different in patients compared with controls. A set of 25 to 35 CD8+ CDR3 sequences was shared between patients and controls, and these sequences appeared highly expressed in patients.

The study profiled TCR beta VDJ and CDR3 using genomic DNA as template. TCRdb passed the reads through MiXCR, listing each CDR3 protein once. Found here are about 470,000 distinct CDR3 sequences, around a third of them singletons; the top ten hold nearly 0.85%. The patients chosen for sequencing had shown expansion of CD8+CD57+ cells (detected by flow cytometry). Germline lookup yields CDR1 SNHLY and CDR2 FYNNEI. The V and J ends lost 3 bases and 1 base respectively, with 13 bases between them. The CDR3 runs 16 residues. About this clonotype: Its cognate antigen is unknown. A read error is possible here, since a much larger clone lies one base away.

Material for sequencing was sorted CD4+, CD8+, or CD8+CD57+ T cells (not recorded which) from PBMCs. V usage is TRBV2 and J usage is TRBJ1-3; D perhaps matches TRBD1 (6 bases). The receptor comes from a human donor with aplastic anemia. Written as DNA, the CDR3 is TGTGCCAGCAGTGACCACAGGGTATCGTCTGGAAACACCATATATTTT. It translates to CASSDHRVSSGNTIYF. Full variable domain (remainder filled in from reference TRBV2 and TRBJ1-3): EPEVTQTPSHQVTQMGQEVILRCVPISNHLYFYWYRQILGQKVEFLVSFYNNEISEKSEIFDDQFSVERPDGSNFTLKIRSTKLEDSAMYFCASSDHRVSSGNTIYFGEGSWLTVV.